The 8 T cell receptor beta chains below all came from one sample that was sequenced in a study of T-cell memory formation after mild COVID-19. A single record per CDR3 protein comes from TCRdb applying MiXCR to the 5' RACE reads. Altogether hundreds of thousands of distinct CDR3 sequences are present, about a sixth being singletons, with the ten largest covering 12%. The specimen was PBMCs or a T cell subset sorted from them (not recorded which). These receptors all stem from an adult woman who had mild COVID-19 (a few samples of this study predate the infection). Cell type and time point are not known.

The table lists this clonotype with a few counts. The chain is built from TRBV12-3 or TRBV12-4 and TRBJ1-1; TRBD1 matches 9 bases. V trimming: 5 bases; J trimming: 1 base; junction bases outside the gene matches: 8. CDR3 length: 16 amino acids. The CDR3 DNA reads as TGTGCCAGCAGTCTCTTACCGGGACAGGGGAACACTGAAGCTTTCTTT. Encoded protein: CASSLLPGQGNTEAFF.

The chain combines TRBV7-2 with TRBJ2-7; D is uncertain. There are 12 residues in the CDR3. CDR1 is SGHTA and CDR2 is FQGNSA in the germline V gene. Trimming stripped 6 bases from V and 3 bases from J, with 9 bases between. CDR3 in DNA: TGTGCCAGCAGTTTCACCGACTACGAGCAGTACTTC. Protein: CASSFTDYEQYF.

This rearrangement joins TRBV20-1 to TRBJ1-5, with TRBD1 as a possible D gene (5 bases). CDR1 and CDR2 from the germline V gene are DFQATT and SNEGSKA (reference sequence). Trimming left V 6 bases short and J 0 bases short, with 18 bases between. This CDR3 is built from 16 residues. The CDR3 DNA reads TGCAGTGCCGCTCTGGGCGGGACCTATAGCAATCAGCCCCAGCATTTT. Residues: CSAALGGTYSNQPQHF.

This chain connects TRBV3-1 to TRBJ2-1; D remains ambiguous. The germline V gene has CDR1 LGHDT and CDR2 YNNKEL (reference sequence). The CDR3 runs 17 residues. The V and J ends lost 1 base and 10 bases respectively, with 23 bases between them. The CDR3 loop reads CASSQGGVGGGVREQFF. The DNA of the CDR3 is TGTGCCAGCAGCCAAGGAGGAGTCGGTGGCGGAGTCAGGGAGCAGTTCTTC.

J is TRBJ2-7 and V is TRBV11-2, with 10 bases identical to TRBD1. CDR1 and CDR2 (germline): SGHAT, FQNNGV. The length of the CDR3 is 14 residues. Trimming cost V 3 bases and J 7 bases; bases outside gene matches: 6. This CDR3 reads CASSLDRGSREQYF. The CDR3, as DNA: TGTGCCAGCAGCTTGGACAGGGGGTCGCGGGAGCAGTACTTC.

The J gene is TRBJ1-2, the V gene TRBV7-2; no clear D gene. This CDR3 contains 14 residues. With 4 bases removed from V and 8 bases from J, the gap between germline ends came to 17 bases. Per the germline V gene, CDR1 is SGHTA and CDR2 is FQGNSA. In DNA, the CDR3 is TGTGCCAGCAGCTCCCTCCGAGGGCCCGGGGGCTACACCTTC. This translates into CASSSLRGPGGYTF.

This chain joins TRBV14 and TRBJ2-7, with 10 bases that match TRBD2. CDR3 length: 16 residues. Germline values: CDR1 SGHDN, CDR2 FVKESK. V dropped 1 base and J dropped 1; count of bases not matched to a gene: 4. CDR3 in amino acids: CASSQGRTSGSYEQYF. The CDR3 nucleotides are TGTGCCAGCAGCCAAGGTAGGACTAGCGGTTCCTACGAGCAGTACTTC.

This clonotype turned up a few times. This CDR3 reads CASSPQEGNSNQPQHF. CDR3 nucleotides: TGTGCCAGCTCTCCTCAAGAGGGGAATAGCAATCAGCCCCAGCATTTT. The gene calls are TRBV18 and TRBJ1-5; the D gene is possibly TRBD1 (5 bases). Germline V gene data show CDR1 as KGHSH and CDR2 as LQKENI. The length of the CDR3 is 16 residues. Deletions cut 6 bases from V and 0 bases from J, with 15 bases between.